This TCR beta chain was documented in a study of regulatory T cells in long-lasting Graves disease. The overall study: Over 5 years of antithyroid drugs plus positive TSH receptor antibodies defined persistent Graves' disease. Study-level points and caveats: Relative to new patients (around 1,000), persistent patients exhibited greater sharing of public clonotypes (approximately 2,500).

The CDR3 is 17 amino acids. CDR1 is DFQATT, CDR2 SNEGSKA, per germline (reference sequence). Losses at the gene ends were 0 bases for V and 4 bases for J; bases not matched to a gene: 12. Library construction for TCR beta used iRepertoire HTBI primers and Arm-PCR of CDR3 regions. TCRdb independently ran MiXCR on the multiplex PCR reads; one entry per CDR3 protein. This sample yields approximately 470,000 distinct CDR3 sequences, of which around 20% are seen a single time; less than 9% belongs to the top ten. Regarding time point: persistent/refractory GD, antithyroid drugs over 5 years with positive TRAb. PBMC RNA served as the TCR library source. The table lists this clonotype with a few counts. The antigen is not known.

The TCR sequence derives from a female donor with Graves disease. Material: peripheral blood mononuclear cells (PBMCs), obtained when the disease was refractory, from a patient treated with antithyroid drugs. J is TRBJ2-7 and V is TRBV20-1; 10 positions match TRBD2. CDR3 region: CSARDRRLAGVRYEQYF. In DNA form, the CDR3 reads TGCAGTGCTAGAGATCGACGGCTAGCGGGAGTACGTTACGAGCAGTACTTC.